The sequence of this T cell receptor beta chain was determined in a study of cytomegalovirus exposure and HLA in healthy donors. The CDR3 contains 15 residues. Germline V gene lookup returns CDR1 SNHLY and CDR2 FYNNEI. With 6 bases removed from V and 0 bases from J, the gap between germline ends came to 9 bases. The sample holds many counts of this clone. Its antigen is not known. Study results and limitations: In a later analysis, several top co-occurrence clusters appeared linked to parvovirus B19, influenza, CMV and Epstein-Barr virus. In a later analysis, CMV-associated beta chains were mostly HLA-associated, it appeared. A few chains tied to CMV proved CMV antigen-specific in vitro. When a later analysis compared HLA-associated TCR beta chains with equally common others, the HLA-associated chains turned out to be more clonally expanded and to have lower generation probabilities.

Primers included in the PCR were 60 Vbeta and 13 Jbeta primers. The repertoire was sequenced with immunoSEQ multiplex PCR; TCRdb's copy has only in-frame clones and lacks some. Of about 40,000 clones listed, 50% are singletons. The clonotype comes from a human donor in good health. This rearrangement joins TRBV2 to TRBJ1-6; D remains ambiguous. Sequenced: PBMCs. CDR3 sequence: CASSDGNSYNSPLHF. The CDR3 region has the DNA TGTGCCAGCAGCGACGGGAACTCCTATAATTCACCCCTCCACTTT. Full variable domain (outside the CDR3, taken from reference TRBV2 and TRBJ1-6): EPEVTQTPSHQVTQMGQEVILRCVPISNHLYFYWYRQILGQKVEFLVSFYNNEISEKSEIFDDQFSVERPDGSNFTLKIRSTKLEDSAMYFCASSDGNSYNSPLHFGNGTRLTVT.